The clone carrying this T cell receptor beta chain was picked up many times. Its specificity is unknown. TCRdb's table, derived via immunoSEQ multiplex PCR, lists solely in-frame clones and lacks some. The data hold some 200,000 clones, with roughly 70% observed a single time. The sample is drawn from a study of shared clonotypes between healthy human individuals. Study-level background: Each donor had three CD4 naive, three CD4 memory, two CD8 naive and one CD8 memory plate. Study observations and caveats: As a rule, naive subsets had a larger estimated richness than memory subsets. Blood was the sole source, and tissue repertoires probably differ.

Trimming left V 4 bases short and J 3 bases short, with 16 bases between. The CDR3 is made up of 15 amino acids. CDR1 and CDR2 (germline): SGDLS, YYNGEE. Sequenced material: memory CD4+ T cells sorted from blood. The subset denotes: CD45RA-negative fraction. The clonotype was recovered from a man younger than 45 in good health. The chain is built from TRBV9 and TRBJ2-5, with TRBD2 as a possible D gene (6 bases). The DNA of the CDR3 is TGTGCCAGCAGCCGTTGGGACTCCGGAAAAGAGACCCAGTACTTC. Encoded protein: CASSRWDSGKETQYF.